Each of the 23 T cell receptor beta chains below was sequenced from the same sample in a study of cytomegalovirus exposure and HLA in healthy donors. PCR amplification relied on 60 Vbeta primers (plus 13 Jbeta primers). The method was immunoSEQ multiplex PCR; TCRdb's version includes in-frame clones alone and lacks a portion of them. Its clone listing holds about 110,000 clones. The sample was PBMCs. The receptors were gathered from a man in his forties in good health and CMV-seropositive.

The chain carries TRBV28 and TRBJ1-5, with D possibly being TRBD1 (6 bases). Per the germline V gene, CDR1 is MDHEN and CDR2 is SYDVKM. Trimming shortened V by 3 bases and J by 3 bases, and 15 bases separated the two germline ends. The CDR3 loop spans 16 amino acids. This CDR3 is CASSFRLTGHNQPQHF. The CDR3 DNA reads as TGTGCCAGCAGTTTCCGACTTACAGGGCACAATCAGCCCCAGCATTTT.

The rearrangement uses TRBV10-2 and TRBJ1-2, with 10 bases lining up with TRBD1. Per germline, CDR1 WSHSY and CDR2 SAAADI. This CDR3 is built from 16 residues. V lost 4 bases to trimming and J lost 3 bases; unmatched junction nucleotides: 8. The CDR3 DNA reads TGCGCCAGCAGTGGGATACCGGGACAGGGGTACTATGGCTACACCTTC. This gives the protein CASSGIPGQGYYGYTF.

The chain links TRBV15 to TRBJ2-7; 10 bases match TRBD2. The V gene's germline CDR1 is LNHNV and CDR2 YYDKDF (reference sequence). There are 15 residues in the CDR3. The trim removed 4 bases at V and 5 bases at J, leaving 8 bases unmatched. The CDR3 DNA follows: TGTGCCACCAGCATAGGGACTAGCGTTACCAACGAGCAGTACTTC. It translates to CATSIGTSVTNEQYF.

The genes are TRBV9 and TRBJ2-1; 10 nucleotides match TRBD1. Looked up from germline, CDR1 is SGDLS and CDR2 is YYNGEE. The CDR3 is made up of 14 amino acids. Trimming took 4 bases from V and 9 from J; bases not matched to a gene: 7. CDR3 sequence (DNA): TGTGCCAGCAGCCCCTCGACAGGGGGCGTTGAGCAGTTCTTC. Translated: CASSPSTGGVEQFF.

The CDR3: CASSFRTVAKNIQYF. The CDR3 region has the DNA TGTGCCAGCAGCTTCCGGACAGTAGCCAAAAACATTCAGTACTTC. The chain employs TRBV7-2 and TRBJ2-4, with D possibly matching TRBD1 (6 bases). V was pared by 3 bases and J by 0 bases, with 9 bases between. CDR1 and CDR2 (germline): SGHTA, FQGNSA. The CDR3 sequence is 15 residues long. The full variable domain, rest sourced from reference TRBV7-2 and TRBJ2-4, is GAGVSQSPSNKVTEKGKDVELRCDPISGHTALYWYRQSLGQGLEFLIYFQGNSAPDKSGLPSDRFSAERTGGSVSTLTIQRTQQEDSAVYLCASSFRTVAKNIQYFGAGTRLSVL.

This chain uses TRBV5-6 with TRBJ2-3, with a possible D match to TRBD1 (5 bases). Looked up from germline, CDR1 is SGHDT and CDR2 is YYEEEE. The length of the CDR3 is 13 residues. With 2 bases removed from V and 8 bases from J, the gap between germline ends came to 12 bases. CDR3 nucleotides: TGTGCCAGCAGCTTTTCCCAGGGCGGTACGCAGTATTTT. Encoded protein: CASSFSQGGTQYF.

V usage is TRBV5-6 and J usage is TRBJ2-1; 8 bases align to TRBD2. The CDR3 loop spans 16 amino acids. The germline gives CDR1 SGHDT, CDR2 YYEEEE. The V segment lost 4 bases and the J segment 9 bases; nucleotides outside the gene matches: 15. The CDR3 DNA sequence: TGTGCCAGCAGCCGCCCCGGGACTAGAGACTTGGGTGAGCAGTTCTTC. Its translation is CASSRPGTRDLGEQFF.

The chain employs TRBV9 and TRBJ2-3; 7 bases are a match to TRBD2. Unmatched junction bases numbered 7, after V lost 4 bases and J lost 2 bases. The CDR3 totals 15 residues. In germline, CDR1 is SGDLS, CDR2 YYNGEE. CDR3 in DNA: TGTGCCAGCAGCCTAACTAGCGCGGTCACAGATACGCAGTATTTT. It codes for CASSLTSAVTDTQYF.

CDR3 bases: TGTGCCAGCAGCTTGGCCAGCGGCCCCTCCTACGAGCAGTACTTC. Its protein product is CASSLASGPSYEQYF. V is TRBV11-3 and J is TRBJ2-7; possible D gene TRBD2, 5 bases. There are 15 residues in the CDR3. Between the trimmed V and J ends, which lost 3 bases and 0 bases, there was a span of 12 bases. Germline V gives CDR1 SGHNT, CDR2 YENEEA.

The J gene is TRBJ1-2, the V gene TRBV9; TRBD1 matches at 10 bases. Germline V gene lookup returns CDR1 SGDLS and CDR2 YYNGEE. J was trimmed by 4 bases and V by 7 bases; bases with no gene match: 10. This CDR3 has 15 residues. Here the CDR3 reads CASAIGDRGIYGYTF. In DNA form, the CDR3 reads TGTGCCAGCGCTATCGGGGACAGGGGTATCTATGGCTACACCTTC.

The chain uses TRBV7-8 and TRBJ2-1; D unresolved. CDR1 SGHVS and CDR2 FQNEAQ come from the germline V gene. The CDR3 sequence is 12 residues long. Trimming pared 5 bases from V and 8 bases from J, leaving 10 bases between. The CDR3 DNA reads as TGTGCCAGCAGCGGAGACTCTGATGAGCAGTTCTTC. Translation: CASSGDSDEQFF.

CDR3 region: CASSVKGLASHEQFF. DNA for the CDR3: TGTGCCAGCAGTGTTAAGGGACTAGCTTCCCATGAGCAGTTCTTC. The chain is built from TRBV6-4 and TRBJ2-1; 9 positions agree with TRBD2. The junction had 9 bases not matched to a gene; V was cut back by 4 bases and J by 8 bases. Germline CDR1 and CDR2: MRHNA and SNTAGT. The CDR3 has 15 residues.

V gene TRBV7-3 combines with J gene TRBJ1-1; D not resolved. The CDR3 totals 13 residues. CDR1 is SGHTA, CDR2 FQGTGA, per germline. The V gene lost 3 bases and the J gene lost 1 base, with 6 bases spanning the gap. CDR3 DNA sequence: TGTGCCAGCAGCTTCCGACAGAACACTGAAGCTTTCTTT. This sequence encodes CASSFRQNTEAFF.

V usage is TRBV2 and J usage is TRBJ1-4, with 8 bases matching TRBD1. The CDR3 is made up of 14 amino acids. Trimming took 4 bases from V and 7 from J; bases not matched to a gene: 5. Germline V gene data show CDR1 as SNHLY and CDR2 as FYNNEI. This CDR3 is CASSVETGVEKLFF. The CDR3 DNA sequence: TGTGCCAGCAGTGTTGAGACAGGGGTTGAAAAACTGTTTTTT.

The rearrangement links TRBV10-3 to TRBJ1-5, with unresolved D. The CDR3 contains 15 residues. The V gene's germline CDR1 is ENHRY and CDR2 SYGVKD. Trimming shortened V by 0 bases and J by 6 bases, and 12 bases separated the two germline ends. The CDR3 loop reads CAISESVGAGQPQHF. For the CDR3, the DNA is TGTGCCATCAGTGAGTCGGTGGGCGCGGGTCAGCCCCAGCATTTT.

V usage is TRBV2 and J usage is TRBJ1-6; TRBD1 matches at 7 bases. Germline V CDR1 and CDR2: SNHLY, FYNNEI. This CDR3 is built from 15 residues. The ends lost 7 bases at V and 7 bases at J; junction bases unmatched: 10. CDR3 region: CASTIRGDANSPLHF. In nucleotides, the CDR3 is TGTGCCAGCACGATCAGGGGGGACGCCAATTCACCCCTCCACTTT.

The V gene is TRBV5-6, the J gene TRBJ2-7; D is possibly TRBD1 (6 bases). CDR3 size: 13 residues. The germline V and J ends were trimmed by 7 bases and 1 base, with 12 bases remaining between them. Germline CDR1 and CDR2: SGHDT and YYEEEE. The CDR3 sequence is CASGRGQSYEQYF. The CDR3 DNA reads TGTGCCAGCGGCAGGGGACAATCCTACGAGCAGTACTTC.

The rearrangement joins TRBV9 to TRBJ2-1, with 9 bases fitting TRBD2. The V and J ends lost 0 bases and 8 bases, in that order; junction bases with no gene match: 6. The germline CDR1 and CDR2 sequences are SGDLS and YYNGEE. The CDR3 is 15 residues long. CDR3 amino acids: CASSVGGGRAYEQFF. The CDR3 DNA follows: TGTGCCAGCAGCGTAGGAGGCGGGAGGGCCTATGAGCAGTTCTTC.

The chain couples TRBV9 to TRBJ1-2; D remains ambiguous. Germline V gives CDR1 SGDLS, CDR2 YYNGEE. The length of the CDR3 is 12 residues. The V and J ends lost 4 bases and 8 bases respectively, with 12 bases between them. CDR3 sequence (DNA): TGTGCCAGCAGCCCCTCTTCTGGCGGCTACACCTTC. This gives the protein CASSPSSGGYTF.

The chain combines TRBV7-2 with TRBJ2-5; the D is unclear. The CDR3 is 10 residues long. CDR1 SGHTA and CDR2 FQGNSA come from the germline V gene. The ends were cut back, 5 bases at V and 7 bases at J, with 5 bases in the middle. The CDR3 sequence: CASSPGTQYF. For the CDR3, the DNA is TGTGCCAGCAGCCCGGGGACCCAGTACTTC.

The chain employs TRBV2 and TRBJ1-1; D gene ambiguous. Germline V gene data show CDR1 as SNHLY and CDR2 as FYNNEI. The V and J ends lost 4 bases and 5 bases respectively, with 8 bases between them. CDR3 size: 12 residues. In DNA form, the CDR3 reads TGTGCCAGCAGTGGGTCCAGAACTGAAGCTTTCTTT. Translating gives CASSGSRTEAFF. The variable domain in full, with the rest retrieved from reference TRBV2 and TRBJ1-1, is EPEVTQTPSHQVTQMGQEVILRCVPISNHLYFYWYRQILGQKVEFLVSFYNNEISEKSEIFDDQFSVERPDGSNFTLKIRSTKLEDSAMYFCASSGSRTEAFFGQGTRLTVV.

This chain uses TRBV5-1 with TRBJ1-4; 8 bases align to TRBD1. Germline CDR1 is SGHRS and CDR2 is YFSETQ. CDR3 size: 13 residues. V shed 4 bases and J 6 bases; nucleotides not matched to a gene: 2. CDR3 in DNA: TGCGCCAGCAGCGCGACAGGGGATGAAAAACTGTTTTTT. The encoded protein is CASSATGDEKLFF.

DNA of the CDR3: TGTGCCAGCAGTGATTGGGGCAGGACAGGGGGCTACGAGCAGTACTTC. Translation: CASSDWGRTGGYEQYF. The chain combines TRBV2 with TRBJ2-7; 10 bases align to TRBD1. From germline, CDR1 is SNHLY and CDR2 FYNNEI. V trimming: 3 bases; J trimming: 3 bases; junction bases outside the gene matches: 8. CDR3 size: 16 residues.